What follows are 27 T cell receptor beta chains derived from one specimen sequenced in a study of blood T cell repertoires in COVID-19. Assay used: immunoSEQ multiplex PCR; TCRdb lists only in-frame clones, some missing. The repertoire holds 150,000 to 200,000 clones, with 89% as singletons. Material for sequencing was PBMCs or T cells enriched from blood (not recorded which). These receptors all stem from a middle-aged woman with acute COVID-19.

V is TRBV29-1 and J is TRBJ2-1, with D uncertain. Germline CDR1 is SQVTM and CDR2 is ANQGSEA. Trimming removed 4 bases from V and 9 bases from J, with 13 bases in between. The CDR3 totals 12 residues. The CDR3: CSVGNGHPEQFF. The CDR3, as DNA: TGCAGCGTTGGAAACGGTCATCCTGAGCAGTTCTTC.

The J gene is TRBJ2-7, the V gene TRBV7-8; a possible D gene is TRBD1 (6 bases). The V end was cut by 0 bases, the J end by 0 bases, with 12 bases between. The CDR3 sequence is 16 residues long. The germline gives CDR1 SGHVS, CDR2 FQNEAQ. CDR3 DNA sequence: TGTGCCAGCAGCTTAGCGCCCCAGGGGCCCTCCTACGAGCAGTACTTC. Protein product: CASSLAPQGPSYEQYF.

This clone was observed a handful of times. The chain is built from TRBV14 and TRBJ2-7, with TRBD1 identical over 10 bases. J gave up 5 bases and V 8 bases, and 6 bases lay outside the gene matches. There are 13 residues in the CDR3. Germline V CDR1 and CDR2: SGHDN, FVKESK. The DNA for the CDR3 is TGTGCCAGCGGGGCGACAGGGGGCCACGAGCAGTACTTC. Protein sequence: CASGATGGHEQYF.

The J gene is TRBJ1-6, the V gene TRBV7-9, with 9 bases identical to TRBD1. V lost 4 bases to trimming and J lost 7 bases; unmatched junction nucleotides: 5. The germline gives CDR1 SEHNR, CDR2 FQNEAQ (reference sequence). The CDR3 length is 15 residues. As DNA, the CDR3 is TGTGCCAGCAGCTCTTCACAGGGGGCGAATTCACCCCTCCACTTT. Amino acid sequence: CASSSSQGANSPLHF.

The chain is built from TRBV6-2 or TRBV6-3 and TRBJ2-2; TRBD2 aligns across 11 bases. The CDR3 spans 16 residues. V was pared by 3 bases and J by 8 bases, with 8 bases of the junction left unmatched. Per the germline V gene, CDR1 is MNHEY and CDR2 is SVGEGT. CDR3 DNA sequence: TGTGCCAGCAGTTATGTACTAGCGGGAGCAGGTGGGGAGCTGTTTTTT. This gives the protein CASSYVLAGAGGELFF.

The chain links TRBV2 to TRBJ1-2; no clear D gene. CDR1 and CDR2 (germline): SNHLY, FYNNEI. V lost 8 bases, J lost 7 bases, and 20 bases lay in between. This CDR3 has 14 residues. In DNA, the CDR3 is TGTGCCAGCGGATACGAGGAGCGCGAGGGTGGCTACACCTTC. Its protein is CASGYEEREGGYTF.

This clone was seen only a few times. The chain is built from TRBV19 and TRBJ2-1, with 12 nucleotides matching TRBD1. The CDR3 loop spans 15 amino acids. With 7 bases clipped from V and 8 bases from J, the junction kept 9 bases outside the gene matches. Germline V lookup: CDR1 LNHDA, CDR2 SQIVND (reference sequence). For the CDR3, the DNA is TGTGCCAGTACCCCCGCGGGGACAGGGGGCGATGAGCAGTTCTTC. Its translation: CASTPAGTGGDEQFF.

The chain employs TRBV3-1 (or the pseudogene TRBV3-2) and TRBJ2-3; weak D call: TRBD2 (5 bases). The CDR3 covers 14 residues. Trimming shortened V by 3 bases and J by 0 bases, and 7 bases separated the two germline ends. Germline CDR1 LGHDT, CDR2 YNNKEL (reference sequence). In nucleotides, the CDR3 is TGTGCCAGCAGCCAGGGCGGGAGCACAGATACGCAGTATTTT. As protein: CASSQGGSTDTQYF.

The chain employs TRBV30 and TRBJ2-7; 9 bases map to TRBD2. CDR3 length: 12 residues. CDR1 and CDR2 from the germline V gene are GTSNPN and SVGIG (reference sequence). V dropped 4 bases and J dropped 2; count of bases not matched to a gene: 0. As DNA, the CDR3 is TGTGCCTGGACTAGCGGGGCCTACGAGCAGTACTTC. Its protein product is CAWTSGAYEQYF.

The chain combines TRBV28 with TRBJ1-5; D uncertain. Looked up from germline, CDR1 is MDHEN and CDR2 is SYDVKM. V lost 5 bases, J lost 2 bases, and 13 bases lay in between. The CDR3 consists of 15 residues. In DNA, the CDR3 is TGTGCCAGCAGTCAGAGACAATCTGGCAATCAGCCCCAGCATTTT. Protein product: CASSQRQSGNQPQHF.

The V call is TRBV4-3, the J call TRBJ2-2; TRBD2 might be the D (6 bases). The CDR3 contains 15 residues. Trimming stripped 3 bases from V and 7 bases from J, with 15 bases between. Looked up from germline, CDR1 is LGHNA and CDR2 is YSLEER. The CDR3 DNA is TGCGCCAGCAGCCAGGGGTTTAAGGAGGGCGGGGAGCTGTTTTTT. The encoded protein is CASSQGFKEGGELFF.

V is TRBV15 and J is TRBJ2-2; tentatively, D is TRBD1 (5 bases). V was trimmed by 0 bases and J by 0 bases, leaving 14 bases between them. This CDR3 has 18 residues. The germline gives CDR1 LNHNV, CDR2 YYDKDF (reference sequence). CDR3 protein: CATSRERTRTPNTGELFF. CDR3 DNA sequence: TGTGCCACCAGCAGAGAGAGGACGAGGACACCGAACACCGGGGAGCTGTTTTTT.

CDR3 sequence reads: CASSATGKSGNTIYF. Here the CDR3 DNA reads TGCGCCAGCAGCGCTACAGGGAAGTCTGGAAACACCATATATTTT. The rearrangement uses TRBV10-1 and TRBJ1-3; TRBD1 is a possible D gene (6 bases). Looked up from germline, CDR1 is WNHNN and CDR2 is SYGVQD (reference sequence). Trimming took off 6 bases at V and 1 base at J, with 13 bases between the two ends. The CDR3 runs 15 residues.

The rearrangement uses TRBV5-4 and TRBJ2-7; 7 positions agree with TRBD2. Germline CDR1 SGHNT, CDR2 YYREEE (reference sequence). The CDR3 runs to 17 residues. The ends lost 0 bases at V and 3 bases at J; junction bases unmatched: 12. The chain's CDR3 is CASSLGGPSSGLYEQYF. The CDR3 DNA is TGTGCCAGCAGCTTGGGGGGCCCCTCTAGCGGACTCTACGAGCAGTACTTC.

A few counts support this clone. This chain connects TRBV7-3 to TRBJ2-3; 9 nucleotides agree with TRBD2. The CDR3 contains 15 residues. Germline lookup yields CDR1 SGHTA and CDR2 FQGTGA. Unmatched junction bases numbered 7, after V lost 5 bases and J lost 4 bases. The CDR3 sequence is CASSPTGLAPDTQYF. The CDR3 region has the DNA TGTGCCAGCAGCCCGACGGGACTAGCCCCAGATACGCAGTATTTT.

The V and J genes are TRBV12-5 and TRBJ2-1; weak D call: TRBD2 (6 bases). With 1 base removed from V and 7 bases from J, the gap between germline ends came to 14 bases. This CDR3 has 15 residues. Looked up from germline, CDR1 is LGHNT and CDR2 is FRNRAP. This CDR3 reads CASGLDGGLQNEQFF. The CDR3 bases are TGTGCTAGTGGTTTGGACGGGGGACTGCAGAATGAGCAGTTCTTC.

The rearrangement links TRBV19 to TRBJ1-3; D remains ambiguous. Germline CDR1 LNHDA, CDR2 SQIVND (reference sequence). This CDR3 region has 15 residues. Trimming pared 0 bases from V and 4 bases from J, leaving 10 bases between. CDR3 region: CASSIDRTSGNTIYF. CDR3 in DNA: TGTGCCAGTAGTATAGATCGAACATCAGGAAACACCATATATTTT.

V is TRBV30 and J is TRBJ1-2, with 8 bases matching TRBD1. The length of the CDR3 is 12 residues. Germline V gives CDR1 GTSNPN, CDR2 SVGIG (reference sequence). With 7 bases clipped from V and 4 bases from J, the junction kept 5 bases outside the gene matches. The CDR3 DNA sequence: TGTGCCTACCTTCAGGGGGCCTATGGCTACACCTTC. It translates to CAYLQGAYGYTF.

J is TRBJ2-3 and V is TRBV7-3; tentatively, D is TRBD2 (7 bases). Germline V gene lookup returns CDR1 SGHTA and CDR2 FQGTGA. V lost 0 bases to trimming and J lost 0 bases, with 16 bases between them. This CDR3 is built from 18 residues. CDR3 in amino acids: CASSLTYSGGGSTDTQYF. DNA for the CDR3: TGTGCCAGCAGCTTAACTTACTCGGGGGGCGGGAGCACAGATACGCAGTATTTT.

The chain uses TRBV7-9 and TRBJ1-2, with D hard to call. Trimming cost V 3 bases and J 0 bases, with 8 bases left between them. Germline CDR1 SEHNR, CDR2 FQNEAQ (reference sequence). This CDR3 has 14 residues. This chain's CDR3 is CASSFGEPNYGYTF. In DNA form, the CDR3 reads TGTGCCAGCAGCTTCGGTGAGCCTAACTATGGCTACACCTTC.

This chain connects TRBV28 to TRBJ1-4, with a weak D call TRBD1 (6 bases). CDR3 length equals 18 residues. CDR1 is MDHEN and CDR2 is SYDVKM in the germline V gene. Trimming stripped 8 bases from V and 0 bases from J, with 22 bases between. The CDR3 is CASSPSGGRGATNEKLFF. The CDR3, as DNA: TGTGCCAGCTCCCCCTCGGGGGGGCGGGGGGCAACTAATGAAAAACTGTTTTTT. Full variable domain (rest looked up from reference TRBV28 and TRBJ1-4): DVKVTQSSRYLVKRTGEKVFLECVQDMDHENMFWYRQDPGLGLRLIYFSYDVKMKEKGDIPEGYSVSREKKERFSLILESASTNQTSMYLCASSPSGGRGATNEKLFFGSGTQLSVL.

This chain joins TRBV5-6 and TRBJ2-1; TRBD2 matches 7 bases. The CDR3 contains 15 residues. Germline CDR1 SGHDT, CDR2 YYEEEE. V shed 1 base and J 7 bases; nucleotides not matched to a gene: 8. The CDR3: CASSLPSGAGNEQFF. The CDR3 DNA follows: TGTGCCAGCAGCTTGCCCAGCGGGGCGGGGAATGAGCAGTTCTTC.

The gene calls are TRBV28 and TRBJ1-1; D unresolved. Trimming took 8 bases from V and 3 from J, leaving 16 bases between them. This CDR3 comprises 14 residues. Germline V gene sequence: CDR1 MDHEN, CDR2 SYDVKM. CDR3 region: CASGPPIGDTEAFF. The CDR3 DNA reads as TGTGCCAGCGGCCCTCCAATCGGGGACACTGAAGCTTTCTTT.

The gene calls are TRBV3-1 (or the pseudogene TRBV3-2) and TRBJ2-2; D is uncertain. Trimming took 0 bases from V and 5 from J, leaving 7 bases between them. Germline V gene sequence: CDR1 LGHDT, CDR2 YNNKEL (reference sequence). CDR3 length equals 14 residues. The CDR3 DNA is TGTGCCAGCAGCCAAGAATCGGGTACCGGGGAGCTGTTTTTT. Translation gives CASSQESGTGELFF.

This clone was detected once. This chain links TRBV2 with TRBJ2-1; 11 nucleotides agree with TRBD2. V was pared by 11 bases and J by 6 bases, with 3 bases of the junction left unmatched. The CDR3 length is 12 residues. From germline, CDR1 is SNHLY and CDR2 FYNNEI. In DNA form, the CDR3 reads TGTGCCTCTAGCGGGGGGCGCAATGAGCAGTTCTTC. It encodes CASSGGRNEQFF.

This chain uses TRBV6-5 with TRBJ1-3; D is perhaps TRBD1 (6 bases). The CDR3 extends over 14 amino acids. CDR1 and CDR2 from the germline V gene are MNHEY and SVGAGI. V dropped 7 bases and J dropped 0 bases, with 10 bases sitting between them. The CDR3 nucleotides are TGTGCCAGCACGGGACAAATCTCTGGAAACACCATATATTTT. Translating gives CASTGQISGNTIYF.

V usage is TRBV5-6 and J usage is TRBJ1-4; 7 positions match TRBD1. Trimming at V came to 0 bases and at J to 3 bases, leaving 8 bases not matched to a gene. The CDR3 covers 17 residues. Germline CDR1 is SGHDT and CDR2 is YYEEEE. The CDR3 spells CASSLARGWESNEKLFF. For the CDR3, the DNA is TGTGCCAGCAGCTTGGCCAGGGGGTGGGAATCTAATGAAAAACTGTTTTTT.